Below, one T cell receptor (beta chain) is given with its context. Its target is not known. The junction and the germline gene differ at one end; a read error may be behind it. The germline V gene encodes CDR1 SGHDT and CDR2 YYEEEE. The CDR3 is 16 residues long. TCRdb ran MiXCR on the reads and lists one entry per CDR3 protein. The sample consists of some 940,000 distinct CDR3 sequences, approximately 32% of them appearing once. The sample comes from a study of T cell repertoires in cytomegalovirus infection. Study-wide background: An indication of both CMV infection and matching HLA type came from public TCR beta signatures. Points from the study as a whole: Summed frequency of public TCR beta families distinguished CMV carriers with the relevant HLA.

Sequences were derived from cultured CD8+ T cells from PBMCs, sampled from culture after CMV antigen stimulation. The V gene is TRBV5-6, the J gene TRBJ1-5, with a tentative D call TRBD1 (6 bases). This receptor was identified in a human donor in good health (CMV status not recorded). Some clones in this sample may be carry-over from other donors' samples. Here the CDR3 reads CVSSRKTGTNLQPQHF. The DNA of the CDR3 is TGTGTCAGCAGCCGAAAAACCGGGACAAATTTACAGCCCCAGCATTTT.